The sequence of this TCR beta chain was determined in a study of T-cell memory formation after mild COVID-19. TCRdb processed the 5' RACE reads anew with MiXCR; each CDR3 protein has one entry. The table includes about 290,000 distinct CDR3 sequences, around a sixth detected once. Deletions cut 8 bases from V and 2 bases from J, with 15 bases between. The CDR3 runs 15 residues. In the case of this clonotype: Antigen specificity is unknown.

Regarding the study as a whole: Researchers found some responding clones in pre-infection memory, a sign that cross-reactive memory joined. Clones contracting across day 15 to 85 had a balanced CD4/CD8 profile; later expanding clones leaned CD4+. The SARS-CoV-2 specificity of second-wave clones reaching peak at day 37 remained unverified.

The chain combines TRBV23-1 with TRBJ2-2; D perhaps matches TRBD1 (6 bases). TRBV23-1 is classed as an ORF, of uncertain function. Input material: PBMCs or a T cell subset sorted from them (not recorded which). This TCR was recovered from a young man who had mild COVID-19 (a few samples of this study predate the infection). Cell type and time point are not known. The CDR3 loop reads CASPPRGFNTGELFF. The CDR3 DNA is TGCGCCAGCCCCCCTAGGGGGTTCAACACCGGGGAGCTGTTTTTT.